What follows are 24 T cell receptor beta chains derived from one specimen sequenced in a study of low-dose radiotherapy and immunotherapy resistance in tumors. Both TCRalpha and TCRbeta chains were reverse transcribed with V-gene-specific primers. Using a constant-region primer together with a V-primer adapter, TCRs were subjected to roughly 18 PCR cycles of amplification. MiXCR, applied by TCRdb to the reads, yields one record per CDR3 protein. The sample yields some 100,000 distinct CDR3 sequences, approximately 22% seen once. The sample's time point: after trial treatment. Treatment of the sample: LDRT plus nivolumab, ipilimumab, low-dose cyclophosphamide and aspirin (RACIN trial). The specimen comprised PBMCs, sampled after low-dose radiotherapy plus immunotherapy. The receptors come from a female donor with ovarian cancer.

The chain has TRBV9 and TRBJ1-1; D is unresolved. Deletions cut 0 bases from V and 2 bases from J, with 8 bases between. Germline values: CDR1 SGDLS, CDR2 YYNGEE. There are 14 residues in the CDR3. CDR3 coding DNA: TGTGCCAGCAGCGTAGAGGGCAGAAACACTGAAGCTTTCTTT. Residues: CASSVEGRNTEAFF.

The chain has TRBV29-1 and TRBJ1-5; D perhaps matches TRBD1 (5 bases). Germline CDR1 is SQVTM and CDR2 is ANQGSEA. The CDR3 sequence is 13 residues long. Trimming removed 4 bases at V and 2 bases at J, with 9 bases between. CDR3 loop: CSVAGGGNQPQHF. CDR3 bases: TGCAGCGTTGCCGGAGGGGGCAATCAGCCCCAGCATTTT.

This clonotype came up many times. This chain connects TRBV7-2 to TRBJ2-6; no clear D. CDR3 size: 15 residues. Germline CDR1 and CDR2: SGHTA and FQGNSA. V gave up 2 bases and J gave up 0 bases, with 5 bases separating them. Here the CDR3 DNA reads TGTGCCAGCAGCTTACGCAGCTCTGGGGCCAACGTCCTGACTTTC. Its translation: CASSLRSSGANVLTF. The full variable domain, its missing parts supplied by reference TRBV7-2 and TRBJ2-6, is GAGVSQSPSNKVTEKGKDVELRCDPISGHTALYWYRQSLGQGLEFLIYFQGNSAPDKSGLPSDRFSAERTGGSVSTLTIQRTQQEDSAVYLCASSLRSSGANVLTFGAGSRLTVL.

This clonotype has more than one count but fewer than ten. The junction departs from germline at one end; a sequencing error may be responsible. The V call is TRBV7-6, the J call TRBJ2-7, with 8 bases aligning to TRBD1. Germline CDR1 is SGHVS and CDR2 is FNYEAQ. The CDR3 is 13 amino acids. For the CDR3, the DNA is TGTACCAGCAGCTTAGACAGGGGTGGTGAGCAGTACTTC. Translation: CTSSLDRGGEQYF.

This chain joins TRBV7-2 and TRBJ2-1; D perhaps matches TRBD1 (5 bases). V was trimmed by 5 bases and J by 4 bases, leaving 15 bases between them. Germline assignment: CDR1 SGHTA and CDR2 FQGNSA. The CDR3 contains 15 residues. CDR3 sequence (DNA): TGTGCCAGCAGCCCCGAAGGGGTACGGTACAATGAGCAGTTCTTC. Its translation is CASSPEGVRYNEQFF.

In its sample, this clonotype was seen many times. The chain is built from TRBV29-1 and TRBJ2-1; weak D call: TRBD2 (6 bases). The CDR3 covers 14 residues. V lost 6 bases, J lost 0 bases, and 12 bases lay in between. Germline V gene data show CDR1 as SQVTM and CDR2 as ANQGSEA. The CDR3 DNA reads TGCAGCGTGCGGGATGGGTCCTCCTACAATGAGCAGTTCTTC. Amino acid sequence: CSVRDGSSYNEQFF.

As DNA, the CDR3 is TGTGCCAGCATAAACCAGAAGGGCGGGCAGTACTTC. Translation gives CASINQKGGQYF. The chain combines TRBV6-2 or TRBV6-3 with TRBJ2-7; D gene unclear. Trimming shortened V by 7 bases and J by 9 bases, and 16 bases separated the two germline ends. This CDR3 has 12 amino acids. The germline gives CDR1 MNHEY, CDR2 SVGEGT.

This clonotype has a count of ten or more. J is TRBJ2-5 and V is TRBV4-1; TRBD2 might be the D (7 bases). CDR1 is MGHRA and CDR2 is YSYEKL in the germline V gene. Trimming cost V 0 bases and J 1 base, with 12 bases left between them. This CDR3 is 16 amino acids long. For the CDR3, the DNA is TGCGCCAGCAGCCAAGAAGGGGGGGCCGTCCAAGAGACCCAGTACTTC. Its protein is CASSQEGGAVQETQYF.

This clonotype has a count of ten or more. The chain joins TRBV6-2 or TRBV6-3 to TRBJ1-5; TRBD1 matches 9 bases. The V gene's germline CDR1 is MNHEY and CDR2 SVGEGT. The V segment lost 5 bases and the J segment 5 bases; nucleotides outside the gene matches: 16. CDR3 length: 18 amino acids. CDR3 protein: CASSDRVRDRVNYQPQHF. The DNA for the CDR3 is TGTGCCAGCAGTGACAGGGTACGGGACAGGGTAAATTATCAGCCCCAGCATTTT.

This clonotype occurred many times. The genes are TRBV28 and TRBJ1-2; D gene uncertain. With 6 bases removed from V and 0 bases from J, the gap between germline ends came to 5 bases. Germline CDR1 and CDR2: MDHEN and SYDVKM. This CDR3 contains 12 residues. This CDR3 reads CASSTANYGYTF. The DNA for the CDR3 is TGTGCCAGCAGCACAGCTAACTATGGCTACACCTTC.

This chain connects TRBV10-3 to TRBJ2-7; no clear D. V shed 9 bases and J shed 1 base, with 10 bases lying between them. Germline V CDR1 and CDR2: ENHRY, SYGVKD. This CDR3 is built from 12 residues. The CDR3 region has the DNA TGTGCCATACGACTGGATTCCTACGAGCAGTACTTC. Its protein is CAIRLDSYEQYF.

In its sample, this clonotype was seen many times. The rearrangement joins TRBV6-2 or TRBV6-3 to TRBJ1-3; 7 bases fit TRBD1. CDR1 is MNHEY, CDR2 SVGEGT, per germline. This CDR3 is built from 19 residues. The V gene end was trimmed by 2 bases and the J gene end by 0 bases; junction bases not matched to a gene: 13. CDR3 nucleotides: TGTGCCAGCAGTTACACCCCCCGACAGGGAGTGGACTCTGGAAACACCATATATTTT. Its protein product is CASSYTPRQGVDSGNTIYF.

In its sample, this clonotype was seen many times. The chain's CDR3 is CASSPHIAGETNEQFF. The CDR3 DNA is TGTGCCAGCAGCCCCCATATAGCGGGGGAGACCAATGAGCAGTTCTTC. The gene calls are TRBV9 and TRBJ2-1; TRBD2 matches 9 bases. CDR1 is SGDLS and CDR2 is YYNGEE in the germline V gene. The CDR3 has 16 amino acids. V lost 4 bases, J lost 6 bases, and 11 bases stayed unmatched.

This clonotype has ten or more counts. The rearrangement uses TRBV24-1 and TRBJ1-2, with D uncertain. This CDR3 is 14 amino acids long. Germline V gene lookup returns CDR1 KGHDR and CDR2 SFDVKD. Trimming stripped 2 bases from V and 4 bases from J, with 10 bases between. The CDR3 protein is CATSDSGRTYGYTF. CDR3 DNA: TGTGCCACCAGTGATTCGGGGAGAACCTATGGCTACACCTTC.

This rearrangement joins TRBV4-2 to TRBJ2-1; TRBD2 matches at 10 bases. J lost 2 bases, V lost 0 bases, and 1 base had no gene match. Germline lookup yields CDR1 LGHNA and CDR2 YNFKEQ. CDR3 length equals 16 residues. CDR3 coding DNA: TGTGCCAGCAGCCAAGACGGGACTAGCGCCTACAATGAGCAGTTCTTC. Its protein is CASSQDGTSAYNEQFF.

As for this clonotype: A much larger clone lies a single base off, so this may be a read error. This rearrangement joins TRBV7-2 to TRBJ2-7, with no clear D. CDR1 SGHTA and CDR2 FQGNSA come from the germline V gene. The CDR3 is made up of 14 amino acids. CDR3 region: CASCLSQSSYEQYF. CDR3 nucleotide sequence: TGTGCCAGCTGCTTATCTCAGAGCTCCTACGAGCAGTACTTC.

The chain carries TRBV5-6 and TRBJ2-2; D may be TRBD2 (6 bases). V lost 3 bases, J lost 6 bases, and 12 bases lay in between. CDR3 length: 14 amino acids. Germline V lookup: CDR1 SGHDT, CDR2 YYEEEE. The CDR3 spells CASSWASVAGELFF. The DNA for the CDR3 is TGTGCCAGCAGCTGGGCTAGCGTAGCCGGGGAGCTGTTTTTT.

This clonotype was detected ten times or more. V gene TRBV11-3 combines with J gene TRBJ2-1; 12 bases are shared with TRBD2. The CDR3 extends over 15 amino acids. From germline, CDR1 is SGHNT and CDR2 YENEEA. The junction had 11 bases not matched to a gene; V was cut back by 5 bases and J by 12 bases. The CDR3 DNA follows: TGTGCCAGCAGCCCGCTAGCGGGAGGGCAAATTGGGCAGTTCTTC. It specifies CASSPLAGGQIGQFF.

The rearrangement links TRBV29-1 to TRBJ1-1; D unresolved. Trimming stripped 5 bases from V and 0 bases from J, with 7 bases between. Germline V lookup: CDR1 SQVTM, CDR2 ANQGSEA. The CDR3 totals 12 residues. CDR3 protein: CSVRHLNTEAFF. The CDR3 DNA reads as TGCAGCGTTCGACACCTGAACACTGAAGCTTTCTTT.

There are many counts of this clonotype. The chain employs TRBV2 and TRBJ2-7; unclear D gene. CDR1 is SNHLY and CDR2 is FYNNEI in the germline V gene. This CDR3 region has 14 residues. The V end was cut by 5 bases, the J end by 0 bases, with 11 bases between. In nucleotides, the CDR3 is TGTGCCAGCAGTATGGGCTCCGCCTCCTACGAGCAGTACTTC. It is translated as CASSMGSASYEQYF.

This clonotype was found many times. The chain carries TRBV2 and TRBJ1-6; 7 nucleotides match TRBD1. The V and J ends lost 6 bases and 7 bases, in that order; junction bases with no gene match: 9. This CDR3 spans 15 amino acids. CDR1 is SNHLY, CDR2 FYNNEI, per germline. CDR3 coding DNA: TGTGCCAGCAGAGATCGGGACAGTTCGAATTCACCCCTCCACTTT. Translated, it gives CASRDRDSSNSPLHF.

On this clonotype itself: With a much larger clone just one base away, this may be a read error. This chain uses TRBV20-1 with TRBJ2-1, with D tentatively TRBD1 (5 bases). Germline CDR1 reads DFQATT; CDR2 reads SNEGSKA (reference sequence). Between the trimmed V and J ends, which lost 0 bases and 10 bases, there was a span of 13 bases. The CDR3 contains 13 residues. The CDR3 reads CSARDRVLDEQFF. The DNA for the CDR3 is TGCAGTGCTAGAGACAGGGTTCTAGACGAGCAGTTCTTC.

This clonotype was observed at least ten times. The J gene is TRBJ2-2, the V gene TRBV12-3 or TRBV12-4; the match to TRBD2 covers 7 bases. The CDR3 spans 15 residues. V shed 3 bases and J 4 bases; nucleotides not matched to a gene: 5. The CDR3 sequence is CASSLRREPTGELFF. CDR3 sequence (DNA): TGTGCCAGCAGTTTGAGGCGGGAGCCCACCGGGGAGCTGTTTTTT.

This clonotype was observed at least ten times. The chain recombines TRBV29-1 with TRBJ2-5, with 7 positions matching TRBD1. Trimming cost V 2 bases and J 5 bases; bases outside gene matches: 11. The CDR3 is 15 amino acids. From germline, CDR1 is SQVTM and CDR2 ANQGSEA. CDR3 in amino acids: CSVETPTGFQETQYF. The DNA for the CDR3 is TGCAGCGTTGAAACACCGACAGGGTTTCAGGAGACCCAGTACTTC.